This entry features one TCR beta chain sequence. Its specificity is not known. This specimen belongs to a study of OX40 agonist ivuxolimab in advanced cancers. Study-level information: Eligibility admitted prior anti-PD-1, anti-PD-L1 or anti-CTLA-4 therapy; 35% to 40% had some. Findings and limits, study-wide: Clonal expansion was among the lowest in partial responders at 0.1-3.0 mg/kg, especially CD8+.

Patients with a history of autoimmune disease or on systemic immunosuppression were excluded. Blood sampling took place at baseline, cycle 4 day 1, and cycle 7 day 1. Assay: immunoSEQ multiplex PCR; the TCRdb copy retains only in-frame clones and omits some. The sample includes tens of thousands of clones, 85% of them seen just once. The CDR3 covers 14 residues. Per the germline V gene, CDR1 is SGHKS and CDR2 is YYEKEE (reference sequence). Germline trimming cut 6 bases from V and 0 bases from J; bases unmatched to any gene: 3. This sequence joins TRBV5-5 and TRBJ1-1; 9 positions agree with TRBD1. Specimen: CD4+ or CD8+ T cells sorted from blood, collected in a trial of the OX40 agonist ivuxolimab. The sequence was collected from an adult with an advanced solid tumor such as melanoma, head and neck, liver or kidney cancer. The CDR3 loop reads CASTRTGVNTEAFF. CDR3 nucleotides: TGTGCCAGCACCAGGACAGGGGTGAACACTGAAGCTTTCTTT.